This T cell receptor beta chain was sequenced for a study of shared clonotypes between healthy human individuals. Splitting of CD4+ cells produced CD45RA+ naive and CD45RA-negative memory subsets. For each subset, genomic DNA was distributed in equal portions over several immunoSEQ plates. The protocol was immunoSEQ multiplex PCR, while the TCRdb copy is restricted to in-frame clones and leaves out a portion. This sample has some 2.1 million clones, with roughly 96% found just once. The sample consisted of naive CD4+ T cells sorted from blood. Stated subset: CD45RA+ positively selected. The origin of this receptor is a man younger than 35 in good health.

The CDR3 DNA sequence: TGCGCCAGCAGACAAACAGGGACCTATGGCTACACCTTC. Its protein is CASRQTGTYGYTF. This sequence joins TRBV5-1 and TRBJ1-2; maybe TRBD1 (6 bases). Germline loops: CDR1 SGHRS, CDR2 YFSETQ. The CDR3 consists of 13 residues. The V and J ends lost 5 bases and 4 bases respectively, with 12 bases between them.